This T cell receptor (beta chain) was documented in a study of beta chain features in type 1 diabetes. At the level of the study: Across the samples, over 85 million sorted cells were examined in total.

General study points: People with Type 1 diabetes carried modestly yet significantly shorter TCRB CDR3s in all four CD4+ subsets.

This clone showed up just a few times. Its target is not known. Averaging approximately 120 mL, one heparinised blood draw was given by each donor. Each sorted population was over 95% pure. V shed 4 bases and J 9 bases; nucleotides not matched to a gene: 7. The CDR3 spans 15 residues. The V gene's germline CDR1 is SGHAT and CDR2 FQDESV (reference sequence). Expressed TCRB transcripts got sequenced, as all isolated RNA was reverse transcribed. Sequencing used immunoSEQ multiplex PCR; TCRdb keeps in-frame clones, though not all of them. The repertoire includes about 330,000 clones, 8% to 13% of them detected once, and about 0.014% sits in the top ten.

The chain combines TRBV11-1 with TRBJ2-1; 12 bases line up with TRBD1. Sequencing used naive CD4+ T cells from blood. This clonotype was sampled from a woman between 25 and 40 years old in good health. The DNA for the CDR3 is TGTGCCAGCAGCTCCAAGGGACAGGGGGCGAGTGAGCAGTTCTTC. Amino acids: CASSSKGQGASEQFF.